Below are 21 T cell receptor beta chains sequenced from a single sample in a study of tumor-infiltrating lymphocytes in primary liver carcinoma. Extraction of RNA together with DNA used 20-30 mg of unsorted bulk tissue. Reverse transcription of 450 to 500 ng total RNA with a constant-region primer produced TCR beta cDNA. The TCR beta library was amplified through three nested multiplex PCR rounds in a modified ARM-PCR procedure. Amplification in the first two PCR rounds was performed using TRBV1-TRBV30 forward primers and a C-beta reverse primer for around 9 cycles each. TCRdb analysed the multiplex PCR reads with MiXCR anew, one entry per CDR3 protein. The sample holds approximately 76,000 distinct CDR3 sequences; around 75% are singletons and the top ten take roughly 13%. Sample: liver tumor tissue from sampling region 4. Documented subset: tumor region T4, right-lateral pole. These receptors all stem from a woman aged 55-70 years with primary liver carcinoma and hepatitis B virus infection.

As concerns this clonotype: At one boundary the junction diverges from the germline segment, which might be a read error. The rearrangement joins TRBV2 to TRBJ2-1; TRBD2 matches 8 bases. The germline CDR1 and CDR2 sequences are SNHLY and FYNNEI. This CDR3 is built from 15 residues. CDR3 region: CASSGYGRANNEQLF. CDR3 in DNA: TGTGCCAGCAGCGGGTACGGGAGGGCCAACAATGAGCAGTTATTC.

By proportion, this clonotype is medium-sized (0.01 to 0.1%). The chain has TRBV11-2 and TRBJ2-5; D may be TRBD1 or TRBD2 (5 bases each). This CDR3 contains 15 residues. Germline CDR1 SGHAT, CDR2 FQNNGV. Trimming shortened V by 0 bases and J by 1 base, and 9 bases separated the two germline ends. This CDR3 reads CASSLDQGPQETQYF. The CDR3 nucleotides are TGTGCCAGCAGCTTAGATCAGGGACCCCAAGAGACCCAGTACTTC.

With regard to this clonotype: The junction does not match germline at one end; this may be a read error. The J gene is TRBJ2-3, the V gene TRBV11-2; maybe TRBD2 (6 bases). This CDR3 has 17 residues. Germline CDR1 SGHAT, CDR2 FQNNGV. The CDR3 here is CASSLGGPTYTSDTHYF. The CDR3 DNA sequence: TGTGCCAGCAGCTTGGGGGGACCAACGTACACGTCAGATACGCACTATTTT.

For this clonotype: One end of the junction is discordant with germline, which a read error may explain. The rearrangement links TRBV6-1 to TRBJ2-1; D might be TRBD2 (6 bases). Germline V gene lookup returns CDR1 MNHNS and CDR2 SASEGT. This CDR3 has 14 amino acids. CDR3 region: CVSCRETRVGEQFF. The CDR3 DNA follows: TGTGTCAGCTGTCGGGAGACTAGGGTAGGTGAGCAGTTCTTC.

With respect to this clonotype: At one boundary the junction diverges from the germline segment, which might be a read error. This sequence joins TRBV12-3 or TRBV12-4 and TRBJ2-1; TRBD2 aligns across 12 bases. The CDR3 is made up of 15 amino acids. CDR3 residues: CVSIRLAGAIGEQFF. As DNA, the CDR3 is TGTGTCAGCATTCGACTAGCGGGAGCTATTGGTGAGCAGTTCTTC.

Turning to this clonotype: The junction shows a germline mismatch at one end, possibly a read error. The chain links TRBV6-1 to TRBJ1-5, with D possibly TRBD1 on 5 matching bases. The length of the CDR3 is 15 residues. Germline V gene data show CDR1 as MNHNS and CDR2 as SASEGT. The CDR3 here is CASSETRGFNLPQHF. The CDR3 DNA reads TGTGCCAGCAGTGAAACGCGGGGGTTTAATCTGCCCCAGCATTTT.

The chain has TRBV7-6 and TRBJ2-7; 9 bases agree with TRBD2. V gave up 3 bases and J gave up 7 bases; unmatched junction bases: 4. CDR3 size: 13 residues. Germline V lookup: CDR1 SGHVS, CDR2 FNYEAQ. The CDR3 DNA reads as TGTGCCAGCAGCTTTAATCTAGCGGGAGAGCAGTACTTC. Amino acids: CASSFNLAGEQYF.

Note on this clonotype: A read error may account for a junction end that differs from germline. The CDR3 DNA reads TGTGCCAGCAGCGACCAGCGGGCGAATTACGAGCATCACTTC. Translation: CASSDQRANYEHHF. This sequence joins TRBV6-1 and TRBJ2-7, with D perhaps TRBD2 (6 bases). Germline CDR1 reads MNHNS; CDR2 reads SASEGT. The CDR3 length is 14 residues.

This clonotype was observed at least ten times. V usage is TRBV29-1 and J usage is TRBJ2-7; TRBD1 agrees at 7 bases. This CDR3 is built from 13 residues. The ends lost 4 bases at V and 1 base at J; junction bases unmatched: 4. The germline gives CDR1 SQVTM, CDR2 ANQGSEA. The CDR3 is CSVVRTGSYEQYF. CDR3 nucleotides: TGCAGCGTTGTTAGGACAGGTTCCTACGAGCAGTACTTC.

This chain links TRBV7-2 with TRBJ2-5, with TRBD2 matching over 15 bases. This CDR3 has 17 residues. Germline V gene sequence: CDR1 SGHTA, CDR2 FQGNSA. V lost 5 bases, J lost 0 bases, and 4 bases stayed unmatched. CDR3 loop: CASSTGTSGRYQETQYF. Here the CDR3 DNA reads TGTGCCAGCAGCACCGGGACTAGCGGGAGGTACCAAGAGACCCAGTACTTC.

This chain connects TRBV12-3 or TRBV12-4 to TRBJ2-5; 8 bases align to TRBD1. The CDR3 spans 13 residues. Losses at the gene ends were 5 bases for V and 10 bases for J; bases not matched to a gene: 9. This CDR3 is CASSMDRARVQYF. In nucleotides, the CDR3 is TGTGCCAGCAGTATGGACAGGGCCAGGGTCCAGTACTTC.

Remarks on this clonotype: Mismatch with germline at one junction end may stem from a read error. The chain uses TRBV10-3 and TRBJ1-1; D is unresolved. This CDR3 comprises 13 residues. The V gene's germline CDR1 is ENHRY and CDR2 SYGVKD. The CDR3: CANSEDVNTEAFF. The CDR3 nucleotides read TGTGCCAACAGCGAGGATGTGAACACTGAAGCTTTTTTT.

V usage is TRBV11-2 and J usage is TRBJ2-3; TRBD2 aligns across 9 bases. J gave up 8 bases and V 11 bases, and 32 bases lay outside the gene matches. Germline V lookup: CDR1 SGHAT, CDR2 FQNNGV. CDR3 length: 20 amino acids. Written as DNA, the CDR3 is TGTGCCGGTAGCTTAGATCTAAGTGGGTTAGCGGGAGAAGGGATAGGTACGCAGTATTTT. Translated, it gives CAGSLDLSGLAGEGIGTQYF.

Of note for this clonotype: One end of the junction is discordant with germline, which a read error may explain. The chain is built from TRBV11-3 and TRBJ2-3; 8 bases are a match to TRBD2. CDR1 is SGHNT and CDR2 is YENEEA in the germline V gene. The CDR3 totals 14 residues. CDR3 nucleotides: TGTGCCAACAGTTTCAGGACTAGCATAGATACGCAGTATTTT. Its protein product is CANSFRTSIDTQYF.

Turning to this clonotype: No conserved phenylalanine or tryptophan ends this CDR3, so it is likely a read error. CDR3 DNA sequence: TGCAGCATTGTTGGAGGGGGCGAGCAGTACCTC. Protein sequence: CSIVGGGEQYL. The chain couples TRBV29-1 to TRBJ2-7; perhaps D is TRBD1 or TRBD2 (6 bases each). V lost 8 bases and J 6 bases, leaving 14 bases between the germline ends. The CDR3 is 11 residues long. CDR1 is SQVTM and CDR2 is ANQGSEA in the germline V gene.

CDR3 region: CASSQTALPAYEQYF. Here the CDR3 DNA reads TGCGCCAGCAGCCAAACTGCGCTTCCTGCCTACGAGCAGTACTTC. V gene TRBV4-1 combines with J gene TRBJ2-7; D gene unclear. Germline assignment: CDR1 MGHRA and CDR2 YSYEKL. The CDR3 consists of 15 residues. The germline V and J ends were trimmed by 2 bases and 2 bases, with 13 bases remaining between them.

The CDR3, as DNA: TGTGCCAGAAGCCACCGTCAAACTAACGGGAGACCTTACGAGCAGTACTTC. Its translation: CARSHRQTNGRPYEQYF. This chain links TRBV6-5 with TRBJ2-7; perhaps TRBD2 as D (6 bases). This CDR3 region has 17 residues. V was trimmed by 9 bases and J by 4 bases, leaving 28 bases between them. The germline V gene encodes CDR1 MNHEY and CDR2 SVGAGI.

A word on this clonotype: A much larger clonotype is one base distant, so this may be a read error. The rearrangement uses TRBV28 and TRBJ2-3; D might be TRBD2 (7 bases). From germline, CDR1 is MDHEN and CDR2 SYDVKM. CDR3 size: 15 residues. CDR3 DNA: TGTGTCAGCAGCCTAGGGGGGGGGAGCACAGATACGCAGTATTTT. This encodes CVSSLGGGSTDTQYF. Complete variable domain (other parts from reference TRBV28 and TRBJ2-3): DVKVTQSSRYLVKRTGEKVFLECVQDMDHENMFWYRQDPGLGLRLIYFSYDVKMKEKGDIPEGYSVSREKKERFSLILESASTNQTSMYLCVSSLGGGSTDTQYFGPGTRLTVL.

A remark on this clonotype: The junction departs from the called germline gene at one end, perhaps through a read error. CDR3 loop: CVSTLRGNTKAFF. CDR3 DNA sequence: TGTGTCAGCACTCTCAGGGGGAACACTAAAGCTTTCTTT. V is TRBV12-3 or TRBV12-4 and J is TRBJ1-1; 7 bases match TRBD1. The CDR3 is made up of 13 amino acids.

The chain is built from TRBV4-2 and TRBJ2-1, with 8 bases that match TRBD2. The CDR3 sequence is 16 residues long. The trim removed 0 bases at V and 9 bases at J, leaving 10 bases unmatched. Looked up from germline, CDR1 is LGHNA and CDR2 is YNFKEQ. For the CDR3, the DNA is TGTGCCAGCAGCCAAGATAGGGTTAGCGGGGTGGGTGAGCAGTTCTTC. The encoded protein is CASSQDRVSGVGEQFF.

This clonotype was seen only once. This may come from a read error, since a much larger clone is one base off. This chain joins TRBV7-9 and TRBJ1-1; D call uncertain. Deletions cut 5 bases from V and 6 bases from J, with 13 bases between. CDR1 and CDR2 from the germline V gene are SEHNR and FQNEAQ (reference sequence). The CDR3 is made up of 13 amino acids. The DNA for the CDR3 is TGTGCCAGCAGCAAAGGGCAGTGGGCTGAAGCTTTCTTT. This gives the protein CASSKGQWAEAFF.